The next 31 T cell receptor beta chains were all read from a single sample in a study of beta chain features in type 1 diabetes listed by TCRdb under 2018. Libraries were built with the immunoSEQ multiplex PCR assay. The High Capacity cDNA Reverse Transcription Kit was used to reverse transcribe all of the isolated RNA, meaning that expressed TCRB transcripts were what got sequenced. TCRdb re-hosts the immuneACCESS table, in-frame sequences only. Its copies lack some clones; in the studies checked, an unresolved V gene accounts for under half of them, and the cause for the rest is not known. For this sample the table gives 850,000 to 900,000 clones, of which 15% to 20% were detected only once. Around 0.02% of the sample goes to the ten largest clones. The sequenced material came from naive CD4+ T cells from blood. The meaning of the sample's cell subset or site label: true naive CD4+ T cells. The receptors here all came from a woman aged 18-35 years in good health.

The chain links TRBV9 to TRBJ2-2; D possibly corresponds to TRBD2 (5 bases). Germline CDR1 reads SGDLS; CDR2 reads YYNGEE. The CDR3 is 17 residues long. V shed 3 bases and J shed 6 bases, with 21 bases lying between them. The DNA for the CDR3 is TGTGCCAGCAGCGCCACGATTTTAGCGCGCCACTCCGGGGAGCTGTTTTTT. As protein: CASSATILARHSGELFF.

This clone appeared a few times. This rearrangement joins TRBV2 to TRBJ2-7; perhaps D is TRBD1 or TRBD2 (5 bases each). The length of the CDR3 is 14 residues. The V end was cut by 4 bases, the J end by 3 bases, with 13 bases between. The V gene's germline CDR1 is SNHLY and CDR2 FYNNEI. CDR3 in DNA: TGTGCCAGCAGTGTTGGGACGGAGTACTACGAGCAGTACTTC. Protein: CASSVGTEYYEQYF.

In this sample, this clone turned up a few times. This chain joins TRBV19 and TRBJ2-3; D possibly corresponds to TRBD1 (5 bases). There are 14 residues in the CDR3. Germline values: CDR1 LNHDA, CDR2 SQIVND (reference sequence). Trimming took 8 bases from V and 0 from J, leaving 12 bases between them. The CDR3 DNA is TGTGCCAGTTCCGACAGCACTAGCACAGATACGCAGTATTTT. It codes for CASSDSTSTDTQYF.

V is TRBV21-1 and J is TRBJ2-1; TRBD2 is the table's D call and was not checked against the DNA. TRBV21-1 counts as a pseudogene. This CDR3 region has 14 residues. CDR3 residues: CASSKLESYNEQFF. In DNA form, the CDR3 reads TGTGCCAGCAGCAAACTAGAGTCCTACAATGAGCAGTTCTTC.

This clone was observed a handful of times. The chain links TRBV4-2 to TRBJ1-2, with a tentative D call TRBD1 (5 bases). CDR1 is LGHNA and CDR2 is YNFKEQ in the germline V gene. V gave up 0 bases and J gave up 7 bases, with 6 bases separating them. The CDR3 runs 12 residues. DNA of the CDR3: TGTGCCAGCAGCCAAGAGGGGGGTGGCTACACCTTC. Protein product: CASSQEGGGYTF.

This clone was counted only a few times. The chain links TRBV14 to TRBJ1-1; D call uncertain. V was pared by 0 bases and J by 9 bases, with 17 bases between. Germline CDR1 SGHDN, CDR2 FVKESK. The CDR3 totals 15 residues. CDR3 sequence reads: CASSQEVVAASKAFF. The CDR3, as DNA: TGTGCCAGCAGCCAAGAGGTCGTGGCAGCCAGTAAAGCTTTCTTT.

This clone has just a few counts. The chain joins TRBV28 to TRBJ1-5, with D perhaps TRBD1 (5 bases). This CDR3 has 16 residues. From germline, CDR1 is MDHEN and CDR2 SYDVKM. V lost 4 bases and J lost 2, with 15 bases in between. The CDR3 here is CASSWLTGSGNQPQHF. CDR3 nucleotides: TGTGCCAGCAGTTGGCTAACAGGATCGGGCAATCAGCCCCAGCATTTT.

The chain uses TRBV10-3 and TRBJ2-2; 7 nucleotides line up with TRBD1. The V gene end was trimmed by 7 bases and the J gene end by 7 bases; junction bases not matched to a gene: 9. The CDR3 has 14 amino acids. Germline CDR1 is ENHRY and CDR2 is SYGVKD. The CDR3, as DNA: TGTGCCATCACCAAGGACAGGACCAACGGGGAGCTGTTTTTT. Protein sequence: CAITKDRTNGELFF.

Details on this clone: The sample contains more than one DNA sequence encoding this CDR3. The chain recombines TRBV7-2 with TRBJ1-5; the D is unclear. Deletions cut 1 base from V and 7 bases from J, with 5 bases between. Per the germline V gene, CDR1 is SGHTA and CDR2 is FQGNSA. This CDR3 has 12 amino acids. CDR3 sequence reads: CASSLVSQPQHF. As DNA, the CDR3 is TGTGCCAGCAGCTTAGTCTCCCAGCCCCAGCATTTT.

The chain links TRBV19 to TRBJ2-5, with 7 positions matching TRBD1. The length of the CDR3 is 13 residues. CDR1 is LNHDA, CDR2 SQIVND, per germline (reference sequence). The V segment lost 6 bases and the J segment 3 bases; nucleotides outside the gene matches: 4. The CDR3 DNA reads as TGTGCCAGTAGCGGGACAGCAGAAGAGACCCAGTACTTC. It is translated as CASSGTAEETQYF. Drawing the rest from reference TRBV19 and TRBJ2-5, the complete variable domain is DGGITQSPKYLFRKEGQNVTLSCEQNLNHDAMYWYRQDPGQGLRLIYYSQIVNDFQKGDIAEGYSVSREKKESFPLTVTSAQKNPTAFYLCASSGTAEETQYFGPGTRLLVL.

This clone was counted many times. The CDR3 region has the DNA TGTGCCACGGACGGCCCCGTCGGCATTCAGTACTTC. Its translation: CATDGPVGIQYF. The V call is TRBV7-9, the J call TRBJ2-4; D gene unclear. Germline V gene sequence: CDR1 SEHNR, CDR2 FQNEAQ (reference sequence). This CDR3 region has 12 residues. V was shortened by 10 bases and J by 9 bases, with 16 bases between the two germline ends.

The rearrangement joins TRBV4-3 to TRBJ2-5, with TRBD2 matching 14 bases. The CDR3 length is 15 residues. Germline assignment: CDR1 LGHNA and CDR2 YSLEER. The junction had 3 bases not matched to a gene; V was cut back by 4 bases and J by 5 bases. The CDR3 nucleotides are TGCGCCAGCAGCCCGACTAGCGGGAGGGATGAGACCCAGTACTTC. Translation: CASSPTSGRDETQYF.

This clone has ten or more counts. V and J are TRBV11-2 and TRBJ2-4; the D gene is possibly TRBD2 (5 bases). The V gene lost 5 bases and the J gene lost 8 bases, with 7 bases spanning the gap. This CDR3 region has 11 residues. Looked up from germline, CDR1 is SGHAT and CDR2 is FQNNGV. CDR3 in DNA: TGTGCCAGCAGCCACGGGGACATTCAGTACTTC. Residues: CASSHGDIQYF.

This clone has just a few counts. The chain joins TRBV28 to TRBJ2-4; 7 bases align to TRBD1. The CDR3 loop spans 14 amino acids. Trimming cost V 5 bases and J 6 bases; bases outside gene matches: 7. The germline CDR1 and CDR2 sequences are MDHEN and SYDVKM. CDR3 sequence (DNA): TGTGCCAGCAGTCAGTACAGGGGACGAAACATTCAGTACTTC. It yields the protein CASSQYRGRNIQYF.

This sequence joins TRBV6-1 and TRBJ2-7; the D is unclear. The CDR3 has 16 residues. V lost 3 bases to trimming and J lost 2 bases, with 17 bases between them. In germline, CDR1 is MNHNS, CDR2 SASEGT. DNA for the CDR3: TGTGCCAGCAGTGATATCCTAGGACGCGCAGCCTACGAGCAGTACTTC. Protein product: CASSDILGRAAYEQYF.

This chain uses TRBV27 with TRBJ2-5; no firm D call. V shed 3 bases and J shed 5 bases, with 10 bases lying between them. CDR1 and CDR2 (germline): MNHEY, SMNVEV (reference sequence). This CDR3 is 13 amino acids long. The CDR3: CASSFNLGETQYF. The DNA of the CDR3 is TGTGCCAGCAGTTTCAACTTGGGGGAGACCCAGTACTTC.

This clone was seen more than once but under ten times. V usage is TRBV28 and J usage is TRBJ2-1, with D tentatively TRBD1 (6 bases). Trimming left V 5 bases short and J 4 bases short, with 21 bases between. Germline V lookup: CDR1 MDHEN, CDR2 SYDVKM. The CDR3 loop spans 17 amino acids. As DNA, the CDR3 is TGTGCCAGCAGTACCTCCCACAGACAGGCCCTATACAATGAGCAGTTCTTC. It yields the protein CASSTSHRQALYNEQFF.

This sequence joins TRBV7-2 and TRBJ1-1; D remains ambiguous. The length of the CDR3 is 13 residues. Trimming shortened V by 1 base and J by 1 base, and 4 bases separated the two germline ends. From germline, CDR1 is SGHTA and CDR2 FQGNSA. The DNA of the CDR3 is TGTGCCAGCAGCTTAGAAACGAACACTGAAGCTTTCTTT. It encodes CASSLETNTEAFF.

CDR3: CASGISYNEQFF. CDR3 coding DNA: TGTGCCAGCGGGATCTCCTACAATGAGCAGTTCTTC. This chain connects TRBV28 to TRBJ2-1; no firm D call. This CDR3 has 12 amino acids. Deletions cut 8 bases from V and 0 bases from J, with 5 bases between. The germline gives CDR1 MDHEN, CDR2 SYDVKM.

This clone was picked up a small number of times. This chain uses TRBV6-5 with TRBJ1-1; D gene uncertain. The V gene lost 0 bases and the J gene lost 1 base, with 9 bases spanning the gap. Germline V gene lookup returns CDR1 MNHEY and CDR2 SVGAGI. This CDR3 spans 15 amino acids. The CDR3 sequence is CASSYSREANTEAFF. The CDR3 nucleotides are TGTGCCAGCAGTTACTCAAGGGAGGCGAACACTGAAGCTTTCTTT.

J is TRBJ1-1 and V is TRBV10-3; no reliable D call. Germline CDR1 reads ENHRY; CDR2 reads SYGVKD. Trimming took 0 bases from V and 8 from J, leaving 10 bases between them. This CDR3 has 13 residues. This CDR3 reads CAISESLIGEAFF. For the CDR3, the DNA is TGTGCCATCAGTGAGTCTTTGATAGGAGAAGCTTTCTTT.

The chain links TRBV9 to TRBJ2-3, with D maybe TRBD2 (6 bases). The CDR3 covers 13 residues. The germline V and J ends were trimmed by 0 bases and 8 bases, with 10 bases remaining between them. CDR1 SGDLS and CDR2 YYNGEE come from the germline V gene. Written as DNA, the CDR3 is TGTGCCAGCAGCGTAGTAGGGGAGGCTACGCAGTATTTT. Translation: CASSVVGEATQYF.

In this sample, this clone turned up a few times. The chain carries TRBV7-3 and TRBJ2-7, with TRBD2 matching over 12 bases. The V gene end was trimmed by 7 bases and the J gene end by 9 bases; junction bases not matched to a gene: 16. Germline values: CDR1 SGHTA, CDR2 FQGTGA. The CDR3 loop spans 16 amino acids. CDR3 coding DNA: TGTGCCAGCACCAAACCTAGCGGGAGGGCCCTAAGAGGGCAGTACTTC. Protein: CASTKPSGRALRGQYF.

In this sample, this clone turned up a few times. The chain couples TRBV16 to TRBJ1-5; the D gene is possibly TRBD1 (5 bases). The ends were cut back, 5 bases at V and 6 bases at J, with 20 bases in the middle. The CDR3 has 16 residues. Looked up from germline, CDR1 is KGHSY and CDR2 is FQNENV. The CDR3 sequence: CASSSNMSPGGQPQHF. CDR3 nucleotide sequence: TGTGCCAGCAGCTCCAATATGAGCCCGGGGGGTCAGCCCCAGCATTTT.

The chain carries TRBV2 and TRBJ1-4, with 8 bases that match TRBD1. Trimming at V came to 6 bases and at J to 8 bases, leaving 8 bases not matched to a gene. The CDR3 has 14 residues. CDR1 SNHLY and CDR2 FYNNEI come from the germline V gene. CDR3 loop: CASRPGTGREKLFF. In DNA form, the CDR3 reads TGTGCCAGCAGGCCCGGGACAGGCCGAGAAAAACTGTTTTTT.

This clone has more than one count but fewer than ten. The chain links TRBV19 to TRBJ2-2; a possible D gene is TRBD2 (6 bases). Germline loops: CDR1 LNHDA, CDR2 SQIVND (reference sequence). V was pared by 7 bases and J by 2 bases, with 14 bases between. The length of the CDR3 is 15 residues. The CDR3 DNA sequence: TGTGCCAGTAATGAGCGGCGGGATAACACCGGGGAGCTGTTTTTT. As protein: CASNERRDNTGELFF. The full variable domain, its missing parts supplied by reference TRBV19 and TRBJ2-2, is DGGITQSPKYLFRKEGQNVTLSCEQNLNHDAMYWYRQDPGQGLRLIYYSQIVNDFQKGDIAEGYSVSREKKESFPLTVTSAQKNPTAFYLCASNERRDNTGELFFGEGSRLTVL.

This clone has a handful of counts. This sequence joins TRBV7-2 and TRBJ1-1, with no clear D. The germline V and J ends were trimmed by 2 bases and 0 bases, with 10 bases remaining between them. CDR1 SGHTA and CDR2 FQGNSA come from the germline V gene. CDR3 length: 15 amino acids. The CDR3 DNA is TGTGCCAGCAGCTTACGGGCGGGTTTGAACACTGAAGCTTTCTTT. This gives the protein CASSLRAGLNTEAFF.

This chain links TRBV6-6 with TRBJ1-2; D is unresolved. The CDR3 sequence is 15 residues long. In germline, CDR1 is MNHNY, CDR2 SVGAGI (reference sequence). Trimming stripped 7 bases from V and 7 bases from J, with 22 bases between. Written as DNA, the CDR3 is TGTGCCAGCAATGAGAGGGCTCAGCAATCTGCTGGCTACACCTTC. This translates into CASNERAQQSAGYTF.

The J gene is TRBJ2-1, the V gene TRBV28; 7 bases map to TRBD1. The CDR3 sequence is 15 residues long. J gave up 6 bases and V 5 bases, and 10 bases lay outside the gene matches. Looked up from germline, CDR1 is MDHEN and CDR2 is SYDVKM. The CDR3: CASSTTGDSSNEQFF. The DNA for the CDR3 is TGTGCCAGCAGTACAACAGGGGATAGTTCCAATGAGCAGTTCTTC.

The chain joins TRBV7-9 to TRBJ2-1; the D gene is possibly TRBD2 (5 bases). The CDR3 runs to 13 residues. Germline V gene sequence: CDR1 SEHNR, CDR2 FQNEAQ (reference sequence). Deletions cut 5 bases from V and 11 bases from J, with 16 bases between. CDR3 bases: TGTGCCAGCAGCCCCAACCGAGACGGGAAGCAGTTCTTC. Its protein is CASSPNRDGKQFF.

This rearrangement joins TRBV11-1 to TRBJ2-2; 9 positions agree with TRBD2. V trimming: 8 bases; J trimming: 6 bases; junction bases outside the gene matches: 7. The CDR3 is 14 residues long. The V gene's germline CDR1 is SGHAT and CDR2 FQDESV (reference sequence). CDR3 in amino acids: CASRVAGAPGELFF. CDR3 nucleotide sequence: TGTGCCAGCCGTGTAGCGGGAGCCCCCGGGGAGCTGTTTTTT. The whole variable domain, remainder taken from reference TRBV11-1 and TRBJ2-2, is EAEVAQSPRYKITEKSQAVAFWCDPISGHATLYWYRQILGQGPELLVQFQDESVVDDSQLPKDRFSAERLKGVDSTLKIQPAELGDSAMYLCASRVAGAPGELFFGEGSRLTVL.